The 23 T cell receptor beta chains listed next were all sequenced from one sample in a study of response to subunit inactivated influenza vaccine. In TCRdb, the RT-PCR reads were re-called with MiXCR into one record per CDR3 protein. The sample shows about 580,000 distinct CDR3 sequences, less than 15% of them seen only once. The source material was PBMCs from blood, sampled 12 days after vaccination. The source of these receptors is a man in his fifties who received an inactivated influenza vaccine.

Only one count was recorded for this clonotype. This chain links TRBV12-3 or TRBV12-4 with TRBJ1-5; TRBD1 matches 7 bases. Trimming took 5 bases from V and 2 from J; bases not matched to a gene: 9. The CDR3 is 16 residues long. CDR3 sequence (DNA): TGTGCCAGCAGTCCCCCGGACAGGCCCGGCAATCAGCCCCAGCATTTT. It translates to CASSPPDRPGNQPQHF.

This clonotype has just one count. The rearrangement uses TRBV7-8 and TRBJ2-7; D is possibly TRBD2 (6 bases). This CDR3 region has 15 residues. Trimming left V 5 bases short and J 2 bases short, with 16 bases between. Germline CDR1 reads SGHVS; CDR2 reads FQNEAQ. CDR3: CASSPSATRPYEQYF. The CDR3 region has the DNA TGTGCCAGCAGCCCGTCCGCGACTAGGCCCTACGAGCAGTACTTC.

V usage is TRBV7-9 and J usage is TRBJ2-6; D is undetermined. The germline V gene encodes CDR1 SEHNR and CDR2 FQNEAQ (reference sequence). The germline V and J ends were trimmed by 4 bases and 2 bases, with 12 bases remaining between them. The CDR3 covers 16 residues. The CDR3 nucleotides read TGTGCCAGCAGCTGGGCCAGCCCTCCTGGGGCCAACGTCCTGACTTTC. Protein product: CASSWASPPGANVLTF.

CDR3 loop: CASRTGSSNQPQHF. DNA for the CDR3: TGTGCCAGCCGGACAGGGTCTAGCAATCAGCCCCAGCATTTT. The rearrangement links TRBV28 to TRBJ1-5; 8 bases line up with TRBD1. V trimming: 8 bases; J trimming: 0 bases; junction bases outside the gene matches: 3. This CDR3 is built from 14 residues. The germline CDR1 and CDR2 sequences are MDHEN and SYDVKM.

The chain couples TRBV4-2 to TRBJ1-1; 12 nucleotides align to TRBD1. The ends lost 4 bases at V and 8 bases at J; junction bases unmatched: 5. Germline V lookup: CDR1 LGHNA, CDR2 YNFKEQ. The CDR3 extends over 14 amino acids. The CDR3 loop reads CASSPRDRGLEAFF. DNA for the CDR3: TGTGCCAGCAGCCCCCGGGACAGGGGGCTGGAAGCTTTCTTT.

This clonotype was seen more than once but under ten times. The CDR3 DNA follows: TGTGCCAGCAGCGCAGAGCGAGCGGGGACCACCTACGAGCAGTACTTC. Protein sequence: CASSAERAGTTYEQYF. The gene calls are TRBV9 and TRBJ2-7; 7 nucleotides align to TRBD2. The CDR3 extends over 16 amino acids. After removal of 3 bases from V and 2 bases from J, the junction contained 11 bases not matched to a gene. Germline V gene lookup returns CDR1 SGDLS and CDR2 YYNGEE. Filled out from reference TRBV9 and TRBJ2-7, the complete variable domain reads DSGVTQTPKHLITATGQRVTLRCSPRSGDLSVYWYQQSLDQGLQFLIQYYNGEERAKGNILERFSAQQFPDLHSELNLSSLELGDSALYFCASSAERAGTTYEQYFGPGTRLTVT.

This clonotype was counted only a few times. V gene TRBV7-9 combines with J gene TRBJ1-1; the D is unclear. V was shortened by 5 bases and J by 9 bases, with 10 bases between the two germline ends. Germline values: CDR1 SEHNR, CDR2 FQNEAQ (reference sequence). The CDR3 is made up of 11 amino acids. As DNA, the CDR3 is TGTGCCAGCAGCGCCGGGATCCAAGCTTTCTTT. It translates to CASSAGIQAFF.

This clonotype was detected only a few times. The CDR3 DNA reads TGTGCCAGCCACTACACCGGGGAGCTGTTTTTT. It is translated as CASHYTGELFF. The V and J genes are TRBV28 and TRBJ2-2; no reliable D call. Trimming took 8 bases from V and 3 from J, leaving 4 bases between them. CDR3 length: 11 residues. Germline CDR1 MDHEN, CDR2 SYDVKM.

The rearrangement links TRBV13 to TRBJ2-1, with 9 nucleotides matching TRBD2. The CDR3 loop spans 17 amino acids. CDR1 and CDR2 (germline): PRHDT, FYEKMQ (reference sequence). Trimming removed 1 base from V and 9 bases from J; junction bases left unmatched: 13. The CDR3 DNA is TGTGCCAGCAGCTTAGAAGGCAGTCGGCGGGGGGGCATTGAGCAGTTCTTC. Translated: CASSLEGSRRGGIEQFF.

The chain carries TRBV6-5 and TRBJ1-1, with TRBD1 identical over 9 bases. V trimming: 4 bases; J trimming: 4 bases; junction bases outside the gene matches: 7. Germline CDR1 reads MNHEY; CDR2 reads SVGAGI. This CDR3 contains 15 residues. CDR3 loop: CASSSTGGPGTEAFF. The DNA for the CDR3 is TGTGCCAGCAGTTCCACAGGGGGCCCCGGCACTGAAGCTTTCTTT.

The chain links TRBV18 to TRBJ2-1, with D maybe TRBD2 (6 bases). The CDR3 is 13 amino acids. V lost 5 bases and J 11 bases, leaving 16 bases between the germline ends. Germline loops: CDR1 KGHSH, CDR2 LQKENI. The CDR3 protein is CASSTGTGGKQFF. For the CDR3, the DNA is TGTGCCAGCTCAACCGGGACCGGCGGGAAGCAGTTCTTC.

The V gene is TRBV20-1, the J gene TRBJ2-3, with TRBD2 matching over 8 bases. With V trimmed by 1 base and J by 3 bases, 9 bases remained unmatched. The CDR3 consists of 16 residues. The germline gives CDR1 DFQATT, CDR2 SNEGSKA (reference sequence). CDR3 loop: CSARGVVAGLTDTQYF. The CDR3 DNA sequence: TGCAGTGCTAGAGGTGTAGTAGCGGGGCTAACAGATACGCAGTATTTT.

This chain joins TRBV7-9 and TRBJ1-1; D gene ambiguous. CDR3 length equals 14 residues. In germline, CDR1 is SEHNR, CDR2 FQNEAQ (reference sequence). The V and J ends lost 1 base and 7 bases respectively, with 13 bases between them. The CDR3 nucleotides are TGTGCCAGCAGCTTAGATCCGGTGGTCAGTGAAGCTTTCTTT. This codes for CASSLDPVVSEAFF.

The chain carries TRBV6-2 or TRBV6-3 and TRBJ1-1; D unclear. The ends were cut back, 0 bases at V and 1 base at J, with 9 bases in the middle. The CDR3 is 15 residues long. CDR1 and CDR2 from the germline V gene are MNHEY and SVGEGT. The CDR3 region has the DNA TGTGCCAGCAGTTACTCTCCTCTTTGGAACACTGAAGCTTTCTTT. It translates to CASSYSPLWNTEAFF.

The genes are TRBV20-1 and TRBJ2-5; 9 positions match TRBD2. Germline loops: CDR1 DFQATT, CDR2 SNEGSKA (reference sequence). V dropped 0 bases and J dropped 1; count of bases not matched to a gene: 6. The CDR3 contains 16 residues. The CDR3 region has the DNA TGCAGTGCTAGAGATCTCTTGCGGGGGGGCCAAGAGACCCAGTACTTC. It translates to CSARDLLRGGQETQYF.

The V and J genes are TRBV7-9 and TRBJ2-3; 9 bases align to TRBD1. Germline V CDR1 and CDR2: SEHNR, FQNEAQ (reference sequence). There are 16 residues in the CDR3. With V trimmed by 1 base and J by 2 bases, 4 bases remained unmatched. CDR3 sequence: CASSLVTGGVTDTQYF. As DNA, the CDR3 is TGTGCCAGCAGCTTAGTGACAGGGGGTGTCACAGATACGCAGTATTTT.

This clonotype showed up just a few times. The chain employs TRBV5-1 and TRBJ2-1; TRBD2 agrees at 10 bases. Germline V gene lookup returns CDR1 SGHRS and CDR2 YFSETQ. The V and J ends lost 0 bases and 7 bases, in that order; junction bases with no gene match: 4. This CDR3 region has 15 residues. The CDR3 coding sequence is TGCGCCAGCAGCTTGGGGGCTAGCGGGGGTAATGAGCAGTTCTTC. It codes for CASSLGASGGNEQFF.

This clonotype was found a few times. The chain carries TRBV6-1 and TRBJ2-7, with TRBD1 matching 9 bases. CDR3 length: 14 residues. V lost 6 bases, J lost 3 bases, and 6 bases stayed unmatched. CDR1 and CDR2 from the germline V gene are MNHNS and SASEGT. CDR3 nucleotide sequence: TGTGCCAGCAGAGACGACAGGGGGGTCTACGAGCAGTACTTC. Its translation: CASRDDRGVYEQYF.

The V call is TRBV19, the J call TRBJ1-5, with D uncertain. The V and J ends lost 6 bases and 4 bases respectively, with 7 bases between them. Germline-derived CDR1 and CDR2 are LNHDA and SQIVND (reference sequence). There are 12 residues in the CDR3. The CDR3 reads CASSEHNQPQHF. Here the CDR3 DNA reads TGTGCCAGTAGCGAACATAATCAGCCCCAGCATTTT. Drawing the rest from reference TRBV19 and TRBJ1-5, the complete variable domain is DGGITQSPKYLFRKEGQNVTLSCEQNLNHDAMYWYRQDPGQGLRLIYYSQIVNDFQKGDIAEGYSVSREKKESFPLTVTSAQKNPTAFYLCASSEHNQPQHFGDGTRLSIL.

V gene TRBV9 combines with J gene TRBJ1-1, with D uncertain. Trimming pared 0 bases from V and 2 bases from J, leaving 20 bases between. Germline V gene sequence: CDR1 SGDLS, CDR2 YYNGEE. The CDR3 is 18 residues long. The CDR3 DNA is TGTGCCAGCAGCGTAGATGGCAACTTCTCGCCTGGAAACACTGAAGCTTTCTTT. Protein: CASSVDGNFSPGNTEAFF.

V gene TRBV20-1 combines with J gene TRBJ2-7, with D uncertain. The CDR3 sequence is 14 residues long. Germline CDR1 and CDR2: DFQATT and SNEGSKA (reference sequence). CDR3 loop: CSQISPGFSYEQYF. The CDR3 bases are TGCAGCCAGATCTCCCCAGGATTCTCCTACGAGCAGTACTTC.

The V gene is TRBV7-2, the J gene TRBJ1-2; a possible D gene is TRBD1 (5 bases). Per germline, CDR1 SGHTA and CDR2 FQGNSA. The V and J ends lost 5 bases and 3 bases respectively, with 13 bases between them. The CDR3 runs 14 residues. The CDR3 sequence: CASSPAVGDYGYTF. The CDR3 region has the DNA TGTGCCAGCAGCCCAGCTGTAGGGGACTATGGCTACACCTTC.

Concerning this clonotype itself: Because the CDR3's place on the DNA is in doubt, the DNA is left out and the CDR3 is given as listed by TCRdb. This chain links TRBV24-1 with TRBJ2-1; the table's D call TRBD2 went unverified against the DNA. Counting both end residues, the CDR3 totals 14 amino acids. Germline-derived CDR1 and CDR2 are KGHDR and SFDVKD. This CDR3 is CATSTSGAFNEQFF.